This T cell receptor beta chain derives from a study of T cells in tuberculosis. This table comes from immunoSEQ multiplex PCR, and its TCRdb copy is limited to in-frame clones, with some not included. The data show roughly 34,000 clones, around 92% seen once. The CDR3 consists of 14 residues. Looked up from germline, CDR1 is MNHEY and CDR2 is SMNVEV (reference sequence). V was clipped by 5 bases and J by 8 bases, with 16 bases between them. The chain has TRBV27 and TRBJ1-5; D is unclear. Input material: PBMCs. The clonotype comes from a donor aged 10-29 years with latent tuberculosis or without tuberculosis infection. Some clones in this sample may be carry-over from other donors' samples. For the CDR3, the DNA is TGTGCCAGCAGTCCCGGTTGGCAAAGCGAGCCCCAGCATTTT. It codes for CASSPGWQSEPQHF.